The next 30 T cell receptor beta chains were all read from a single sample in a study of CD8+ T cells in alopecia areata. RNA extraction was followed by reverse transcription into cDNA, which acted as the sequencing template. This table comes from immunoSEQ multiplex PCR, and its TCRdb copy is limited to in-frame clones, with some not included. The sample has several thousand clones; around 57% are singletons. The treatment was: oral pan-JAK inhibitor, 5-10 mg twice daily. Researchers took lesional scalp punch biopsies and peripheral blood from people who were alopecia areata patients. The starting material was skin, obtained at week 4, from a patient treated with tofacitinib. The receptors come from a human donor with alopecia areata.

The chain uses TRBV7-9 and TRBJ1-5; the D gene is possibly TRBD1 (5 bases). From germline, CDR1 is SEHNR and CDR2 FQNEAQ (reference sequence). V lost 4 bases and J 6 bases, leaving 16 bases between the germline ends. CDR3 length equals 15 residues. The CDR3 loop reads CASSSDQGPRQPQHF. CDR3 in DNA: TGTGCCAGCAGCTCAGATCAGGGACCCCGTCAGCCCCAGCATTTT.

This clone was found a few times. The chain has TRBV7-2 and TRBJ2-2; D might be TRBD2 (5 bases). Germline loops: CDR1 SGHTA, CDR2 FQGNSA. The CDR3 loop spans 14 amino acids. Trimming cost V 4 bases and J 7 bases, with 13 bases left between them. The CDR3 region is CASSSTGLNGELFF. CDR3 in DNA: TGTGCCAGCAGCTCTACCGGACTTAACGGGGAGCTGTTTTTT.

This clone has just a few counts. CDR3 sequence: CSGETDEAFF. In nucleotides, the CDR3 is TGCAGTGGGGAAACGGATGAAGCTTTCTTT. This chain joins TRBV20-1 and TRBJ1-1; D gene ambiguous. Germline assignment: CDR1 DFQATT and CDR2 SNEGSKA (reference sequence). This CDR3 spans 10 amino acids. Trimming stripped 7 bases from V and 7 bases from J, with 10 bases between.

This chain connects TRBV6-6 to TRBJ1-1; 11 bases line up with TRBD1. CDR1 is MNHNY and CDR2 is SVGAGI in the germline V gene (reference sequence). Losses at the gene ends were 8 bases for V and 4 bases for J; bases not matched to a gene: 6. The CDR3 extends over 14 amino acids. This CDR3 reads CASSGTGGATEAFF. For the CDR3, the DNA is TGTGCCAGCTCCGGGACAGGGGGAGCCACTGAAGCTTTCTTT.

The chain has TRBV5-8 and TRBJ2-1; the match to TRBD2 covers 8 bases. This CDR3 contains 17 residues. Germline V gene lookup returns CDR1 SGHTS and CDR2 YDEGEE. The V segment lost 1 base and the J segment 2 bases; nucleotides outside the gene matches: 8. The CDR3 DNA follows: TGTGCCAGCAGCTTGTTTCGGAGCGGGGGCACCTACAATGAGCAGTTCTTC. Its translation is CASSLFRSGGTYNEQFF.

The genes are TRBV29-1 and TRBJ2-5, with 8 bases that match TRBD2. The CDR3 is made up of 13 amino acids. The V gene's germline CDR1 is SQVTM and CDR2 ANQGSEA. Trimming cost V 3 bases and J 11 bases; bases outside gene matches: 11. CDR3 coding DNA: TGCAGCGTTGAGGGCGGGAGGTTGGGAGAGCAGTACTTC. It translates to CSVEGGRLGEQYF.

The genes are TRBV5-6 and TRBJ2-1; D not resolved. The V gene lost 0 bases and the J gene lost 9 bases, with 4 bases spanning the gap. Germline loops: CDR1 SGHDT, CDR2 YYEEEE. CDR3 length equals 11 residues. The chain's CDR3 is CASSLGVEQFF. In nucleotides, the CDR3 is TGTGCCAGCAGCTTGGGTGTTGAGCAGTTCTTC.

There are a few counts of this clone. The genes are TRBV27 and TRBJ2-6; D perhaps matches TRBD1 (6 bases). CDR1 is MNHEY and CDR2 is SMNVEV in the germline V gene (reference sequence). The V and J ends lost 6 bases and 3 bases respectively, with 15 bases between them. This CDR3 is built from 16 residues. CDR3 bases: TGTGCCAGCAGCTCTACAGGGTTTAGTGGGGCCAACGTCCTGACTTTC. Translating it yields CASSSTGFSGANVLTF.

The chain is built from TRBV5-5 and TRBJ1-1, with TRBD1 as a possible D gene (5 bases). Germline V gives CDR1 SGHKS, CDR2 YYEKEE (reference sequence). V gave up 4 bases and J gave up 4 bases, with 17 bases separating them. The CDR3 is 15 residues long. For the CDR3, the DNA is TGTGCCAGCAGCCCCCCGGGGGGGGTTGGCACTGAAGCTTTCTTT. Translation: CASSPPGGVGTEAFF.

DNA for the CDR3: TGTGCCAGCAGCCTTTACAGGCTCGGGGCTGAAGCTTTCTTT. Translation gives CASSLYRLGAEAFF. This chain joins TRBV7-8 and TRBJ1-1; TRBD1 might be the D (5 bases). The germline V gene encodes CDR1 SGHVS and CDR2 FQNEAQ. This CDR3 spans 14 amino acids. V was trimmed by 5 bases and J by 6 bases, leaving 16 bases between them. Supplemented by reference TRBV7-8 and TRBJ1-1, the full variable domain reads GAGVSQSPRYKVAKRGQDVALRCDPISGHVSLFWYQQALGQGPEFLTYFQNEAQLDKSGLPSDRFFAERPEGSVSTLKIQRTQQEDSAVYLCASSLYRLGAEAFFGQGTRLTVV.

To note about this clone: No DNA is shown, since the ends of the CDR3 on it are uncertain; the CDR3 is the one TCRdb lists. The genes are TRBV28 and TRBJ2-1. The CDR3 spans 15 residues, counting both ends. Germline V lookup: CDR1 MDHEN, CDR2 SYDVKM. CDR3 amino acids: CASSSSGPQLDEQFF.

This chain joins TRBV7-2 and TRBJ2-4; the D is unclear. The CDR3 is 13 amino acids. Germline loops: CDR1 SGHTA, CDR2 FQGNSA. Trimming cost V 1 base and J 6 bases, with 7 bases left between them. The chain's CDR3 is CASSLGVGNIQYF. The CDR3 DNA is TGTGCCAGCAGCTTAGGGGTAGGAAACATTCAGTACTTC.

The chain couples TRBV6-6 to TRBJ1-5; the match to TRBD1 covers 11 bases. The CDR3 length is 15 residues. Losses at the gene ends were 6 bases for V and 4 bases for J; bases not matched to a gene: 5. CDR1 and CDR2 (germline): MNHNY, SVGAGI (reference sequence). CDR3 in amino acids: CASSSGTGGNQPQHF. As DNA, the CDR3 is TGTGCCAGCAGCTCCGGGACAGGGGGGAATCAGCCCCAGCATTTT.

This clone was picked up a small number of times. This chain joins TRBV6-6 and TRBJ2-7; TRBD1 matches 7 bases. Germline CDR1 is MNHNY and CDR2 is SVGAGI (reference sequence). This CDR3 has 12 amino acids. V dropped 7 bases and J dropped 6; count of bases not matched to a gene: 6. CDR3 loop: CASTSTGAEQYF. In nucleotides, the CDR3 is TGTGCCAGCACCTCTACAGGGGCCGAGCAGTACTTC.

The chain uses TRBV7-2 and TRBJ2-7, with TRBD1 as a possible D gene (5 bases). V lost 5 bases and J lost 6, with 8 bases in between. CDR1 SGHTA and CDR2 FQGNSA come from the germline V gene. The CDR3 is 11 amino acids. The CDR3 loop is CASSPGLEQYF. The CDR3, as DNA: TGTGCCAGCAGCCCAGGGCTCGAGCAGTACTTC.

The gene calls are TRBV5-1 and TRBJ2-1; possible D gene TRBD2, 7 bases. The CDR3 has 14 residues. V lost 3 bases, J lost 6 bases, and 13 bases lay in between. Germline V gene lookup returns CDR1 SGHRS and CDR2 YFSETQ. The CDR3 loop reads CASSSGGFFNEQFF. The CDR3 nucleotides are TGCGCCAGCAGCTCGGGGGGCTTCTTCAATGAGCAGTTCTTC. The entire variable domain, with the rest obtained from reference TRBV5-1 and TRBJ2-1, is as follows: KAGVTQTPRYLIKTRGQQVTLSCSPISGHRSVSWYQQTPGQGLQFLFEYFSETQRNKGNFPGRFSGRQFSNSRSEMNVSTLELGDSALYLCASSSGGFFNEQFFGPGTRLTVL.

The chain is built from TRBV29-1 and TRBJ1-2; D possibly corresponds to TRBD1 (6 bases). Germline V gene data show CDR1 as SQVTM and CDR2 as ANQGSEA. The V and J ends lost 5 bases and 13 bases respectively, with 14 bases between them. The CDR3 consists of 10 residues. Written as DNA, the CDR3 is TGCAGCGTTCGGGAGGGGGAAAGCACCTTC. Protein sequence: CSVREGESTF.

The genes are TRBV19 and TRBJ1-5; 8 positions match TRBD1. After removal of 3 bases from V and 7 bases from J, the junction contained 17 bases not matched to a gene. This CDR3 is built from 18 residues. Germline V gene lookup returns CDR1 LNHDA and CDR2 SQIVND (reference sequence). The CDR3 DNA reads TGTGCCAGTAGTATGAAAGTTTTTGGGCAGGGGGCACGGCAGCCCCAGCATTTT. This translates into CASSMKVFGQGARQPQHF.

The rearrangement joins TRBV4-1 to TRBJ1-5, with D maybe TRBD1 (5 bases). This CDR3 comprises 14 residues. Trimming took off 1 base at V and 6 bases at J, with 10 bases between the two ends. Germline V CDR1 and CDR2: MGHRA, YSYEKL. The DNA of the CDR3 is TGCGCCAGCAGCCAAGTGCGACAGTTTCAGCCCCAGCATTTT. Protein product: CASSQVRQFQPQHF.

The chain links TRBV13 to TRBJ2-7, with D perhaps TRBD1 or TRBD2 (5 bases each). The CDR3 covers 14 residues. Germline CDR1 PRHDT, CDR2 FYEKMQ (reference sequence). Deletions cut 5 bases from V and 2 bases from J, with 13 bases between. This CDR3 is CASSRIRGAYEQYF. CDR3 in DNA: TGTGCCAGCAGCCGAATTCGGGGCGCCTACGAGCAGTACTTC.

The chain combines TRBV7-9 with TRBJ2-2; D gene unclear. V shed 3 bases and J shed 8 bases, with 7 bases lying between them. The CDR3 is 12 amino acids. Germline values: CDR1 SEHNR, CDR2 FQNEAQ (reference sequence). The CDR3 DNA sequence: TGTGCCAGCAGCTTGGGGATTGGGGAGCTGTTTTTT. Translation gives CASSLGIGELFF.

This sequence joins TRBV5-1 and TRBJ2-5; 7 bases map to TRBD2. The tail of the sequence fits TRBJ2-7 better, so the J call may be wrong. CDR3 size: 15 residues. Germline V gives CDR1 SGHRS, CDR2 YFSETQ. The CDR3 nucleotides read TGCGCCAGCAGCTTGGCGGGAGGAAGAGTAGACGAGCAGTACTTC. It specifies CASSLAGGRVDEQYF.

This chain connects TRBV9 to TRBJ2-3; D perhaps matches TRBD2 (6 bases). The CDR3 runs 14 residues. Looked up from germline, CDR1 is SGDLS and CDR2 is YYNGEE. V was trimmed by 5 bases and J by 2 bases, leaving 12 bases between them. DNA of the CDR3: TGTGCCAGCAGTGGTGAGCGGGTCACAGATACGCAGTATTTT. Translation gives CASSGERVTDTQYF.

The sample holds a few counts of this clone. The chain employs TRBV7-2 and TRBJ1-2; no clear D. Looked up from germline, CDR1 is SGHTA and CDR2 is FQGNSA. The CDR3 consists of 10 residues. V lost 3 bases, J lost 14 bases, and 10 bases lay in between. The CDR3 loop is CASSLSKLTF. The CDR3 region has the DNA TGTGCCAGCAGCTTGTCCAAGCTTACCTTC.

This clone has just a few counts. This rearrangement joins TRBV7-2 to TRBJ1-1; no reliable D call. The CDR3 is 13 residues long. Trimming cost V 5 bases and J 5 bases, with 12 bases left between them. In germline, CDR1 is SGHTA, CDR2 FQGNSA. The CDR3 reads CASSTFRATEAFF. The DNA of the CDR3 is TGTGCCAGCAGCACCTTCCGGGCAACTGAAGCTTTCTTT.

This clone showed up just a few times. Other DNA sequences within the sample encode an identical CDR3. The chain joins TRBV7-3 to TRBJ2-1; weak D call: TRBD2 (5 bases). Trimming left V 2 bases short and J 2 bases short, with 7 bases between. The CDR3 has 14 residues. The germline V gene has CDR1 SGHTA and CDR2 FQGTGA. DNA for the CDR3: TGTGCCAGCAGCTTACAAGCGGCCTACAATGAGCAGTTCTTC. Translation gives CASSLQAAYNEQFF.

The table lists this clone with a few counts. The rearrangement links TRBV30 to TRBJ2-5, with D perhaps TRBD2 (6 bases). The CDR3 runs to 13 residues. Trimming cost V 0 bases and J 9 bases, with 14 bases left between them. Germline V lookup: CDR1 GTSNPN, CDR2 SVGIG (reference sequence). The CDR3 here is CAWSVGGPWAQYF. CDR3 coding DNA: TGTGCCTGGAGTGTAGGAGGGCCGTGGGCCCAGTACTTC. Full variable domain (remainder filled in from reference TRBV30 and TRBJ2-5): SQTIHQWPATLVQPVGSPLSLECTVEGTSNPNLYWYRQAAGRGLQLLFYSVGIGQISSEVPQNLSASRPQDRQFILSSKKLLLSDSGFYLCAWSVGGPWAQYFGPGTRLLVL.

The chain recombines TRBV19 with TRBJ2-4; TRBD1 is a possible D gene (6 bases). The CDR3 spans 14 residues. Trimming cost V 4 bases and J 8 bases, with 15 bases left between them. Germline V gene data show CDR1 as LNHDA and CDR2 as SQIVND (reference sequence). In nucleotides, the CDR3 is TGTGCCAGTAGTACAAACAACAGGGCGGACATTCAGTACTTC. Its protein is CASSTNNRADIQYF.

V is TRBV28 and J is TRBJ1-4; 11 positions match TRBD1. The CDR3 extends over 16 amino acids. Unmatched junction bases numbered 8, after V lost 3 bases and J lost 8 bases. Per germline, CDR1 MDHEN and CDR2 SYDVKM. The CDR3 reads CASSFVPGQGDEKLFF. Here the CDR3 DNA reads TGTGCCAGCAGTTTTGTTCCGGGACAGGGGGACGAAAAACTGTTTTTT.

The rearrangement links TRBV7-9 to TRBJ1-3; weak D call: TRBD1 (6 bases). The ends were cut back, 1 base at V and 1 base at J, with 14 bases in the middle. CDR3 length: 17 amino acids. CDR1 and CDR2 from the germline V gene are SEHNR and FQNEAQ (reference sequence). The CDR3 loop is CASSLVAGGVSGNTIYF. The DNA for the CDR3 is TGTGCCAGCAGCTTAGTAGCTGGGGGCGTGTCTGGAAACACCATATATTTT. The full variable domain, completed using reference TRBV7-9 and TRBJ1-3, is DTGVSQNPRHKITKRGQNVTFRCDPISEHNRLYWYRQTLGQGPEFLTYFQNEAQLEKSRLLSDRFSAERPKGSFSTLEIQRTEQGDSAMYLCASSLVAGGVSGNTIYFGEGSWLTVV.